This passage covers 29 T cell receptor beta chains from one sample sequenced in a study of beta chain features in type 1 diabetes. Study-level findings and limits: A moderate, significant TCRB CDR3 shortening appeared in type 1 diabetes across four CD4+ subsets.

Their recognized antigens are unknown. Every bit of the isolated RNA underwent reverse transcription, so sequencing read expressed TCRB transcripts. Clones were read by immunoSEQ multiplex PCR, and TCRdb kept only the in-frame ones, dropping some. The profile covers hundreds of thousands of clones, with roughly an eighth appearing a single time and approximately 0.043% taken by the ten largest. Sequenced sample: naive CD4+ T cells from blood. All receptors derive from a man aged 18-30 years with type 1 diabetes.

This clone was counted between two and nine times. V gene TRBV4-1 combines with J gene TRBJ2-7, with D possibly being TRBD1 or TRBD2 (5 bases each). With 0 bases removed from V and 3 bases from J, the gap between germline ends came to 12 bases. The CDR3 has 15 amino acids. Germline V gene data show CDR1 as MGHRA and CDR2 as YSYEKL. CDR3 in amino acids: CASSQDRRDHYEQYF. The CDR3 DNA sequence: TGCGCCAGCAGCCAAGACCGTAGGGACCACTACGAGCAGTACTTC.

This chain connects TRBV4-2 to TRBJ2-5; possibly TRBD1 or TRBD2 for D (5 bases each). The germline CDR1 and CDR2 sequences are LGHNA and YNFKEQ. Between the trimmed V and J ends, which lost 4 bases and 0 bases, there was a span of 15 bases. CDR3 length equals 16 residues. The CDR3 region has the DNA TGTGCCAGCAGCCTAACCGGGACCTCAAACCAAGAGACCCAGTACTTC. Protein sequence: CASSLTGTSNQETQYF.

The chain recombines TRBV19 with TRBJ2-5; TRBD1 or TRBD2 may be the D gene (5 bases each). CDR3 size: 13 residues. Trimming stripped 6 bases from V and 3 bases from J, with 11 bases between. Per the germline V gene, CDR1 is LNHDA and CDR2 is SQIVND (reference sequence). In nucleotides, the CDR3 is TGTGCCAGTAGGTCCCAGGGAGAAGAGACCCAGTACTTC. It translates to CASRSQGEETQYF.

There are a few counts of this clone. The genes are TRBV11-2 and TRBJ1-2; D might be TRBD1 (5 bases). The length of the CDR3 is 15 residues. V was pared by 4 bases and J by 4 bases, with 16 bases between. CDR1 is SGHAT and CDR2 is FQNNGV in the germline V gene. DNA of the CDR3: TGTGCCAGCAGCTCTTGGGGCAGGGACCCCTATGGCTACACCTTC. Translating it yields CASSSWGRDPYGYTF.

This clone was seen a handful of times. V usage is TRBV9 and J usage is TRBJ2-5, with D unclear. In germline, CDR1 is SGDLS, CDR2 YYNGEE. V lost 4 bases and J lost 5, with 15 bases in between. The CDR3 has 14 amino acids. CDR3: CASSPRWDSETQYF. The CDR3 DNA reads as TGTGCCAGCAGCCCCAGATGGGATTCGGAGACCCAGTACTTC.

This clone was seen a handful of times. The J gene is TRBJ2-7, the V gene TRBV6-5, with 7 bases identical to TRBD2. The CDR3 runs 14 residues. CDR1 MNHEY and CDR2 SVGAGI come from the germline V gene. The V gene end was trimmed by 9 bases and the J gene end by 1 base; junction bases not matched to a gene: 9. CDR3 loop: CASHRLAASYEQYF. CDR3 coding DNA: TGTGCCAGTCACCGCCTAGCGGCTTCCTACGAGCAGTACTTC.

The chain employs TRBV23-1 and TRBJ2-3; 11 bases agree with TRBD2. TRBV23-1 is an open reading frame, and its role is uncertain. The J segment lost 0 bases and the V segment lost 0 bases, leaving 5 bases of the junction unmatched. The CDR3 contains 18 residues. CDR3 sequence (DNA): TGCGCCAGCAGTCAATCTGTGGGACTAGCGGCTAGCACAGATACGCAGTATTTT. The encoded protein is CASSQSVGLAASTDTQYF.

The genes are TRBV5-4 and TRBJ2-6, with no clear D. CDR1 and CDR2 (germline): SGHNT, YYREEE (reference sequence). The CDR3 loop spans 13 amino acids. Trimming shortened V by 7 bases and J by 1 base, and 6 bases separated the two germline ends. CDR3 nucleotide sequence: TGTGCCAGCGTTCCGTCTGGGGCCAACGTCCTGACTTTC. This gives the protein CASVPSGANVLTF.

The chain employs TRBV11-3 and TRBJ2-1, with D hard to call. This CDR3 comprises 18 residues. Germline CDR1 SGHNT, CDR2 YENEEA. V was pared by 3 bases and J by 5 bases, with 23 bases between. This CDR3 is CASSFGWVGFRHDNEQFF. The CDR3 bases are TGTGCCAGCAGCTTTGGTTGGGTCGGGTTTCGCCACGACAATGAGCAGTTCTTC.

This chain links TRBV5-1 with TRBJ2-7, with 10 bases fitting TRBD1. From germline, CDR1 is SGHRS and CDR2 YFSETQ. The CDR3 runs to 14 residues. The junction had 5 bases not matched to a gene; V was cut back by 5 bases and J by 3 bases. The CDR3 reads CASSPGQGGYEQYF. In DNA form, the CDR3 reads TGCGCCAGCAGTCCCGGACAGGGGGGCTACGAGCAGTACTTC.

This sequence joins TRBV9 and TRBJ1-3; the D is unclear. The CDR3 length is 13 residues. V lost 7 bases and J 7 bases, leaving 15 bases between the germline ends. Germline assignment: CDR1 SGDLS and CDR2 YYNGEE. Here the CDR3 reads CASAGSSANTIYF. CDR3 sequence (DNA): TGTGCCAGCGCGGGGTCCTCGGCGAACACCATATATTTT.

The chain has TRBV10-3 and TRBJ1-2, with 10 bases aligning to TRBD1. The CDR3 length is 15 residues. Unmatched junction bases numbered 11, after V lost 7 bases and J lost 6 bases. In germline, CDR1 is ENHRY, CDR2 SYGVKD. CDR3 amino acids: CAINLRQGATNGYTF. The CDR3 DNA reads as TGTGCCATCAACCTAAGACAGGGGGCCACCAATGGCTACACCTTC.

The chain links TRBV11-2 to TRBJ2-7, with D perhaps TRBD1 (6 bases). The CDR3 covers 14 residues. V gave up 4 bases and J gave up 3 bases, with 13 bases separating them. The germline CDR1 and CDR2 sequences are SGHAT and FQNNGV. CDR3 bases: TGTGCCAGCAGCTCGCCGGGCAGGGGCTACGAGCAGTACTTC. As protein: CASSSPGRGYEQYF.

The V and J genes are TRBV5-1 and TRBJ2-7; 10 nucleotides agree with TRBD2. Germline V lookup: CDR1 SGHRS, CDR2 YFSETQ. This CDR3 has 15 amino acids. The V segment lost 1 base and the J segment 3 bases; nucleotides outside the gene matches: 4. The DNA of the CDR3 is TGCGCCAGCAGCTTGTCACTAGCGGGAATCTACGAGCAGTACTTC. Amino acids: CASSLSLAGIYEQYF.

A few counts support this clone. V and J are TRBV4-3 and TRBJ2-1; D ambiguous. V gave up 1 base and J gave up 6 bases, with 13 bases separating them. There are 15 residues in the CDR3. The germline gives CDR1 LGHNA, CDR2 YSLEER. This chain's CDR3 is CASSQGLASVNEQFF. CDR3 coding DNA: TGCGCCAGCAGCCAAGGACTGGCCTCGGTCAATGAGCAGTTCTTC.

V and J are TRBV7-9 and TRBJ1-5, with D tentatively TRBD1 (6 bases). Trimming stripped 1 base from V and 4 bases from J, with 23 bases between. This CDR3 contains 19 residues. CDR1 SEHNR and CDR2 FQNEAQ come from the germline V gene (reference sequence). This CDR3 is CASSLDSGGGQGANQPQHF. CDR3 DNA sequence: TGTGCCAGCAGCTTAGATTCGGGTGGGGGCCAGGGAGCAAATCAGCCCCAGCATTTT.

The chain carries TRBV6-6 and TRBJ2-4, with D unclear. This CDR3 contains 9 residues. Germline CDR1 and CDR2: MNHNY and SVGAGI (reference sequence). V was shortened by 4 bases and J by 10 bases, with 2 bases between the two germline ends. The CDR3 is CASSSIQYF. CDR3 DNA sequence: TGTGCCAGCAGTTCTATTCAGTACTTC.

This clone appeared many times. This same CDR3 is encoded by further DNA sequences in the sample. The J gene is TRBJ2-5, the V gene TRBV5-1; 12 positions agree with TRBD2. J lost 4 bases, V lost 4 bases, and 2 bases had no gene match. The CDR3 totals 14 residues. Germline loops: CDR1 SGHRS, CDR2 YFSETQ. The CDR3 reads CASSPGLAGETQYF. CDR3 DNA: TGCGCCAGCAGCCCGGGACTAGCGGGAGAGACCCAGTACTTC.

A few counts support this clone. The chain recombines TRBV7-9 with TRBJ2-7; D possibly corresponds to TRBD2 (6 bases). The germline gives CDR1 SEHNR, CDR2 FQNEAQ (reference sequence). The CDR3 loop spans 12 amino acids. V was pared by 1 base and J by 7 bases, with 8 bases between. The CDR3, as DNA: TGTGCCAGCAGCTTAGTGGCGGGAGAGCAGTACTTC. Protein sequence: CASSLVAGEQYF.

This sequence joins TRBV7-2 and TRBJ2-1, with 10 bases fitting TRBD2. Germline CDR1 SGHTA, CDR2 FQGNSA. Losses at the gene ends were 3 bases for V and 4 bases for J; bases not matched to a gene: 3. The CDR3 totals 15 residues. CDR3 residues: CASSLIAGGYNEQFF. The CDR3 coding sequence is TGTGCCAGCAGCTTGATAGCGGGGGGTTACAATGAGCAGTTCTTC.

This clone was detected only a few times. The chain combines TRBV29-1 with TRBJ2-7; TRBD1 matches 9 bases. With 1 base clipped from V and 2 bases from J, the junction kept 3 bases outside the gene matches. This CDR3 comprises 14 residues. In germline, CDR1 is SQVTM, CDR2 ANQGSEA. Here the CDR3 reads CSVEVDRGPYEQYF. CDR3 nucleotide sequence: TGCAGCGTTGAAGTGGACAGGGGCCCCTACGAGCAGTACTTC.

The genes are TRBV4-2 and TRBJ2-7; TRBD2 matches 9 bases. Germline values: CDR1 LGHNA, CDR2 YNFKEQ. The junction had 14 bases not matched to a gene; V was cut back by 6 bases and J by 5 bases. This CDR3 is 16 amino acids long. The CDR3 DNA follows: TGTGCCAGCAGTTCAGGAGGCGGGAGGGCCTCGCACGAGCAGTACTTC. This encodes CASSSGGGRASHEQYF.

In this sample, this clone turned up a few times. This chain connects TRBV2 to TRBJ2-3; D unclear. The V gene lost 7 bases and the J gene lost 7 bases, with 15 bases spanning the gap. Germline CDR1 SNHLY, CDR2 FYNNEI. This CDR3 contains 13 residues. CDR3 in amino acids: CASTQQPGNTQYF. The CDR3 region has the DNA TGTGCCAGCACTCAGCAGCCCGGAAATACGCAGTATTTT.

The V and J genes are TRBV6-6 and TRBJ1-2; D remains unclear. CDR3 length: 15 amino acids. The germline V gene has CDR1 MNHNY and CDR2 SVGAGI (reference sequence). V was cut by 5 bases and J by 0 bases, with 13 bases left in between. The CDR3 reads CASSLGGSTNYGYTF. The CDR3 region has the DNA TGTGCCAGCAGTCTCGGAGGGTCTACTAACTATGGCTACACCTTC.

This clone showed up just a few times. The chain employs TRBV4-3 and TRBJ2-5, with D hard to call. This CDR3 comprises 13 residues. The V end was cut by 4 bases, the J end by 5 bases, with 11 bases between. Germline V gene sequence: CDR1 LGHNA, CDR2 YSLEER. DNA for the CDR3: TGCGCCAGCAGCCGTTTGAGTTGGGAGACCCAGTACTTC. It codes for CASSRLSWETQYF.

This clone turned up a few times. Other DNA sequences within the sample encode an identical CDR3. CDR3 nucleotide sequence: TGTGCCTGGAGTGTGAGAAGCAATCAGCCCCAGCATTTT. This encodes CAWSVRSNQPQHF. This chain uses TRBV30 with TRBJ1-5; no reliable D call. In germline, CDR1 is GTSNPN, CDR2 SVGIG (reference sequence). This CDR3 has 13 residues. V lost 0 bases and J lost 1, with 4 bases in between.

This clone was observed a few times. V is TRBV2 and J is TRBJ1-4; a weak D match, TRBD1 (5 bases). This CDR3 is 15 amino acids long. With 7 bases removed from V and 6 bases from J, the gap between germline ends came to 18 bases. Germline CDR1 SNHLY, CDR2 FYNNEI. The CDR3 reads CASTAEGYRDEKLFF. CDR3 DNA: TGTGCCAGCACAGCCGAGGGGTACCGGGATGAAAAACTGTTTTTT.

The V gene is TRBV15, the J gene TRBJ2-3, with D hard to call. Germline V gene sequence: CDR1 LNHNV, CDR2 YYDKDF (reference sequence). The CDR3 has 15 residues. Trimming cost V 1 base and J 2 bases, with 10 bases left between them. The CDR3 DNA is TGTGCCACCAGCAGAGCTAGTATAGCCACAGATACGCAGTATTTT. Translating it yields CATSRASIATDTQYF.

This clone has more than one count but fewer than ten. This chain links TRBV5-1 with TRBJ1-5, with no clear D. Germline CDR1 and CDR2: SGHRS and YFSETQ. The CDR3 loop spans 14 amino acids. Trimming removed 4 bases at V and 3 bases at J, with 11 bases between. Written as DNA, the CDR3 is TGCGCCAGCAGCGAGACGGGCATCAATCAGCCCCAGCATTTT. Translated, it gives CASSETGINQPQHF.